This TCR beta chain was sequenced in a study of shared clonotypes between healthy human individuals. Data came from immunoSEQ multiplex PCR; TCRdb stores just in-frame clones and leaves some out. The sample carries about a million clones, approximately 70% recorded once. Study-wide results and caveats: With four donors compared, 4% to 5% of naive CD4 clonotypes were shared. With few donors, the genetic and exposure-history diversity represented was limited.

As to this clone: Its antigen is not identified.

Germline V gene sequence: CDR1 MNHEY, CDR2 SVGAGI. The CDR3 consists of 14 residues. With 6 bases removed from V and 0 bases from J, the gap between germline ends came to 10 bases. Partitioning of CD4+ cells yielded a CD45RA+ naive subset and a CD45RA-negative memory subset. V and J are TRBV6-5 and TRBJ2-3; D is unclear. The sequenced sample was memory CD4+ T cells sorted from blood. Subset noted: CD45RA-negative fraction. This sequence originates from a young man in good health. The CDR3 reads CASRPSKSTDTQYF. The CDR3 DNA is TGTGCCAGCAGACCATCCAAGAGCACAGATACGCAGTATTTT.